This TCR beta chain emerged from a study of identical twins. This clonotype has just a few counts. All donors were healthy, and all were Caucasian. The V end lost 3 bases, the J end lost 2 bases, and 7 bases lay between the germline ends. This CDR3 is 12 amino acids long. CDR1 is DFQATT, CDR2 SNEGSKA, per germline (reference sequence). TCRdb reanalysed the 5' RACE reads using MiXCR and keeps one entry per CDR3 protein. The data show hundreds of thousands of distinct CDR3 sequences, 18% seen once. The data also belong to a second study, concerning T cells expressing NK-cell markers. That source reports: Seven HCMV-seropositive donors and one seronegative donor made up the eight sequenced donors. A few of the donors also had these clonotypes leading their CD3+CD56-NKG2C+ fraction.

V is TRBV20-1 and J is TRBJ2-5; D uncertain. The sequenced material came from PBMCs. The clonotype originates from a woman in her late teens or twenties in good health. In DNA, the CDR3 is TGCAGTGCTAGGTGGACGCAAGAGACCCAGTACTTC. This translates into CSARWTQETQYF.